A selection of T cell receptor beta chains follows, all from one sample in a study of shared clonotypes between healthy human individuals. Assay used: immunoSEQ multiplex PCR; TCRdb lists only in-frame clones, some missing. The profile shows some 2,000,000 clones, 85% to 95% of them singletons. The sample consisted of naive CD4+ T cells sorted from blood. These receptors were obtained from a man aged 18 to 30 in good health. Each CDR3 is given with its conserved first and last residue. A D gene is named only where the DNA matches it firmly. A clone size is listed for some rows: how often the clone was seen (once, few, many), or a class if it is expanded.

.	.	TRBV10-1	TRBJ1-4	TGCGCCAGCAGTTCGACTAACCCGGGAAAACTGTTTTTT	CASSSTNPGKLFF
.	.	TRBV11-1	TRBJ2-4	TGTGCCAGCAGCTCACCCGACCGCAAAAACATTCAGTACTTC	CASSSPDRKNIQYF
TRBD1	.	TRBV2	TRBJ1-6	TGTGCCAGCAGTGATCTGACAGGGGGCAAATCACCCCTCCACTTT	CASSDLTGGKSPLHF
.	.	TRBV2	TRBJ1-2	TGTGCCAGCAGTGCATCGGGACATCTCCCTTCACTGGGCAGAACCTATGGCTACACCTTC	CASSASGHLPSLGRTYGYTF
.	.	TRBV19	TRBJ2-7	TGTGCCAGTAGTAGTCCCAAAGGAGAGCAGTACTTC	CASSSPKGEQYF
.	.	TRBV5-1	TRBJ1-6	TGCGCCAGCAGCTTGGCCGTTTCAGGCAATTCACCCCTCCACTTT	CASSLAVSGNSPLHF
.	.	TRBV30	TRBJ1-1	TGTGCCTGGAGTTTTCGGGACTCTGAAGCTTTCTTT	CAWSFRDSEAFF
.	.	TRBV6-6	TRBJ1-4	TGTGCCAGCAGCGTAATCGAAAAACTGTTTTTT	CASSVIEKLFF
.	.	TRBV10-2	TRBJ2-2	TGCGCCAGCAGTGTAAGCCGGATCGGGGAGCTGTTTTTT	CASSVSRIGELFF
.	.	TRBV7-9	TRBJ1-5	TGTGCCAGCAGCTCTACCAATCAGCCCCAGCATTTT	CASSSTNQPQHF
TRBD1	.	TRBV28	TRBJ1-2	TGTGCCAGCACCCCCTCTTTCGGACAGGGTCTGAATGGCTACACCTTC	CASTPSFGQGLNGYTF
TRBD2	once	TRBV5-1	TRBJ2-2	TGCGCCAGCAGCTGGACTAGCGGGAGGGCCCACGGGGAGCTGTTTTTT	CASSWTSGRAHGELFF
.	.	TRBV29-1	TRBJ2-7	TGCAGCGTTGGCTCAGGGGCCTACGAGCAGTACTTC	CSVGSGAYEQYF
.	.	TRBV6-6	TRBJ2-2	TGTGCCAGCAGATCCCGTATTAGCACCGGGGAGCTGTTTTTT	CASRSRISTGELFF
TRBD2	once	TRBV30	TRBJ2-5	TGTGCCTGGAGTGTAAGCGGGGGGCGAGGAGAGACCCAGTACTTC	CAWSVSGGRGETQYF
TRBD1	few	TRBV5-1	TRBJ1-5	TGCGCCAGCAGCTCTGGACAGGGGAATCAGCCCCAGCATTTT	CASSSGQGNQPQHF
TRBD2	.	TRBV7-2	TRBJ2-1	TGTGCCAGCAGCTACGCTAGCGGGAAGGGCGATGAGCAGTTCTTC	CASSYASGKGDEQFF
TRBD2	.	TRBV5-4	TRBJ2-7	TGTGCCAGCAGCTTGCCGGGCGGGGGATTGTGGAACGAGCAGTACTTC	CASSLPGGGLWNEQYF
TRBD1	.	TRBV28	TRBJ1-2	TGTGCCAGCAGTATGGGGACAGCGTGGGGCTACACCTTC	CASSMGTAWGYTF
.	.	TRBV12-5	TRBJ2-5	TGTGCTAGTGGTTCCGTAAGCGGGGAGACCCAGTACTTC	CASGSVSGETQYF
.	.	TRBV5-4	TRBJ2-5	TGTGCCAGCAGCTTGGTGGGAGCCAAAGAGACCCAGTACTTC	CASSLVGAKETQYF
.	.	TRBV18	TRBJ1-1	TGTGCCAGCTCACCTTCTTTACAGGAGGGGCCTGAAGCTTTCTTT	CASSPSLQEGPEAFF
TRBD1	.	TRBV4-1	TRBJ2-1	TGCGCCAGCAGCCAAGGCGGGACAGGGGCCTACAATGAGCAGTTCTTC	CASSQGGTGAYNEQFF
.	once	TRBV5-5	TRBJ2-2	TGTGCCAGCAGCTTGCCAGGGGCGGACACCGGGGAGCTGTTTTTT	CASSLPGADTGELFF
TRBD1	.	TRBV9	TRBJ1-1	TGTGCCAGCAGCGTGGGGACAGGGGTTTGGACTGAAGCTTTCTTT	CASSVGTGVWTEAFF
.	.	TRBV18	TRBJ1-2	TGTGCCAGCTCCCCGACAGTAACGGGAAAAGATGGCTACACCTTC	CASSPTVTGKDGYTF
TRBD1	.	TRBV4-3	TRBJ1-5	TGCGCCAGCAGCCAAGAAAGGACAGGCGACGGCCAGCCCCAGCATTTT	CASSQERTGDGQPQHF
TRBD1	.	TRBV28	TRBJ2-7	TGTGCCAGCAGACGAATACAGGGGGCGATTCGCGAGCAGTACTTC	CASRRIQGAIREQYF
.	.	TRBV19	TRBJ1-6	TGTGCCAGTAGCCCCCAGGGGTCGGGATCACCCCTCCACTTT	CASSPQGSGSPLHF
TRBD1	.	TRBV5-1	TRBJ2-7	TGCGCCAGCAGCCGCATACAGGGGTACGAGCAGTACTTC	CASSRIQGYEQYF
.	.	TRBV5-6	TRBJ2-5	TGTGCCAGCAGCTTCCTCCGGGCGGGACAAGAGACCCAGTACTTC	CASSFLRAGQETQYF
TRBD1	once	TRBV27	TRBJ2-7	TGTGCCAGCAGTCCAGGGACAGGGTTCTACGAGCAGTACTTC	CASSPGTGFYEQYF
.	once	TRBV29-1	TRBJ1-1	TGCAGCGTTGGATTTGGGGGGGGCACTGAAGCTTTCTTT	CSVGFGGGTEAFF
TRBD1	.	TRBV19	TRBJ1-3	TGTGCCAGTAGTGTGGGACAGTCTGGAAACACCATATATTTT	CASSVGQSGNTIYF
.	once	TRBV9	TRBJ2-1	TGTGCCAGCAGCCCGACAGTGAGGGATGAGCAGTTCTTC	CASSPTVRDEQFF
.	.	TRBV11-2	TRBJ2-1	TGTGCCAGCAGCCCCCCCCGGGGTCGATCCTACAATGAGCAGTTCTTC	CASSPPRGRSYNEQFF
TRBD1	.	TRBV4-1	TRBJ2-7	TGCGCCAGCAGCCAAATGGACAGGGATGACTACGAGCAGTACTTC	CASSQMDRDDYEQYF
.	.	TRBV7-2	TRBJ2-1	TGTGCCAGCCTCCTGAGGAGCGACAATGAGCAGTTCTTC	CASLLRSDNEQFF
.	.	TRBV27	TRBJ2-2	TGTGCCAGCAGTTTAATTGGTCCAGACGCGAACACCGGGGAGCTGTTTTTT	CASSLIGPDANTGELFF
.	.	TRBV6-5	TRBJ1-1	TGTGCCAGCAGACCTATACGAGGCGTGAACACTGAAGCTTTCTTT	CASRPIRGVNTEAFF
TRBD2	.	TRBV5-1	TRBJ2-7	TGCGCCAGCAACTTCGCGGGAGGTGTGAACGAGCAGTACTTC	CASNFAGGVNEQYF
.	.	TRBV18	TRBJ2-7	TGTGCCAGCTCACCACTCATGGGGTCCTACGAGCAGTACTTC	CASSPLMGSYEQYF
.	.	TRBV9	TRBJ1-4	TGTGCCAGCAGCCCTCGGGGGGCAACTAATGAAAAACTGTTTTTT	CASSPRGATNEKLFF
.	.	TRBV21-1	TRBJ2-7	TGTGCCAGGAGCACTGGCCAGGGGGCGTACGAGCAGTACTTC	CARSTGQGAYEQYF
.	.	TRBV2	TRBJ1-4	TGTGCCAGCAGCCTACAGGGAAGAAATGAAAAACTGTTTTTT	CASSLQGRNEKLFF
.	.	TRBV7-9	TRBJ2-1	TGTGCCAGCCTCCTCGGAGACGGGGTCCTAAATGAGCAGTTCTTC	CASLLGDGVLNEQFF
.	.	TRBV19	TRBJ2-2	TGTGCCAGTAGAAGACAGTCCAACACCGGGGAGCTGTTTTTT	CASRRQSNTGELFF
TRBD2	.	TRBV11-3	TRBJ2-5	TGTGCCAGCAGCCCCGGGGGGGTGCAAGAGACCCAGTACTTC	CASSPGGVQETQYF
TRBD1	.	TRBV11-3	TRBJ2-3	TGTGCCAGCAGCGGACAGGGGGTCACAGATACGCAGTATTTT	CASSGQGVTDTQYF
.	.	TRBV6-1	TRBJ2-7	TGTGCCAGCAGTCCCAAACGGGACCAGTTATACGAGCAGTACTTC	CASSPKRDQLYEQYF
.	once	TRBV16	TRBJ1-1	TGTGCCAGCAGCCCGCACCAGGGAGGCACTGAAGCTTTCTTT	CASSPHQGGTEAFF
.	.	TRBV4-1	TRBJ2-5	TGCGCCAGCAGCCCTACTAGTTACCAAGAGACCCAGTACTTC	CASSPTSYQETQYF
.	.	TRBV11-2	TRBJ1-2	TGTGCCAGCAGCTTAGATCATGGGGACTATGGCTACACCTTC	CASSLDHGDYGYTF
.	.	TRBV28	TRBJ1-5	TGTGCCAGCAGGCTTATGAGTTTGTCGACAGGAGGTCCGGGGGCGCAGCCCCAGCATTTT	CASRLMSLSTGGPGAQPQHF